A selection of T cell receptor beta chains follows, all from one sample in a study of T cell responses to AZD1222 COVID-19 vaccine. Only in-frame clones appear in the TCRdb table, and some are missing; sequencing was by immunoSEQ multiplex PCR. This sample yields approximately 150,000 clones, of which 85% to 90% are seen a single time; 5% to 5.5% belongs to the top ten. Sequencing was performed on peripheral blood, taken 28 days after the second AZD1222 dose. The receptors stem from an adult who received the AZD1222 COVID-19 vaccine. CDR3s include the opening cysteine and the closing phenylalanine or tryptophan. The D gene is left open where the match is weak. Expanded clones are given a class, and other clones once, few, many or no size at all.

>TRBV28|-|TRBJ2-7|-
CASRLAGFSYEQYF
TGTGCCAGCAGACTTGCGGGGTTTTCCTACGAGCAGTACTTC
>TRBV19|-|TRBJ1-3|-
CASSSRGTSKNTIYF
TGTGCCAGTAGTTCTCGCGGGACAAGTAAAAACACCATATATTTT
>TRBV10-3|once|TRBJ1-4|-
CAISRQGYEKLFF
TGTGCCATCAGTCGGCAGGGTTATGAAAAACTGTTTTTT
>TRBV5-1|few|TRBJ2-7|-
CASSLDDSEQYF
TGCGCCAGCAGCTTGGATGATAGCGAGCAGTACTTC
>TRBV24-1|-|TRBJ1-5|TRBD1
CATCDTTGPGFFQPQHF
TGTGCCACCTGTGACACGACAGGGCCCGGGTTTTTCCAGCCCCAGCATTTT
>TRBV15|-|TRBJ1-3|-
CATSKDRVSGNTIYF
TGTGCCACCAGCAAAGACCGGGTATCTGGAAACACCATATATTTT
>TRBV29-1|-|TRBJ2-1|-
CSITIGGPGNEQFF
TGCAGCATTACTATCGGGGGGCCGGGCAATGAGCAGTTCTTC
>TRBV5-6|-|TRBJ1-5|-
CASSGGTPNQPQHF
TGTGCCAGCAGCGGCGGGACACCGAATCAGCCCCAGCATTTT
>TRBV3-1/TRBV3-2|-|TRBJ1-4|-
CASSHRAGNEKLFF
TGTGCCAGCAGCCATAGGGCCGGTAATGAAAAACTGTTTTTT
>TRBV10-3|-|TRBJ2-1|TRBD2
CAISEAGGEQFF
TGTGCCATCAGTGAAGCGGGGGGAGAGCAGTTCTTC
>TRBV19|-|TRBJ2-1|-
CASNTHYQAIDEQFF
TGTGCCAGTAACACCCACTATCAGGCGATCGATGAGCAGTTCTTC
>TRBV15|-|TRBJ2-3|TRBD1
CATSRDRRGRADTQYF
TGTGCCACCAGCAGAGATCGTAGGGGGCGAGCAGATACGCAGTATTTT
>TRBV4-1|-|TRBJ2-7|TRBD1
CASSQTGQGAYEQYF
TGCGCCAGCAGCCAAACGGGACAGGGGGCCTACGAGCAGTACTTC
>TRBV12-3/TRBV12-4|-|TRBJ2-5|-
CASSLWGTQYF
TGTGCCAGCAGCCTCTGGGGGACCCAGTACTTC
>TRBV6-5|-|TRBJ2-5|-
CASRGHNQETQYF
TGTGCCAGCAGGGGACACAACCAAGAGACCCAGTACTTC
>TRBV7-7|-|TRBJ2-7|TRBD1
CASSRGQGDSYEQYF
TGTGCCAGCAGCCGCGGACAGGGGGACTCCTACGAGCAGTACTTC
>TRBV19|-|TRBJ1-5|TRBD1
CASSTRDSQPQHF
TGTGCCAGTAGTACCAGGGACAGTCAGCCCCAGCATTTT
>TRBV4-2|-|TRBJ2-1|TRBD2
CASSQDLSGSYNEQFF
TGTGCCAGCAGCCAAGATCTAAGCGGGAGCTACAATGAGCAGTTCTTC
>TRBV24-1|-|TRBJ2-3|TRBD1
CATRPTGTDTQYF
TGTGCCACCAGGCCGACAGGGACGGATACGCAGTATTTT
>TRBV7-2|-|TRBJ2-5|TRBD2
CASSGGAGETQYF
TGTGCCAGTTCGGGGGGGGCTGGTGAGACCCAGTACTTC
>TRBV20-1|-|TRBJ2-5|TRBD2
CSASLSGGPRYQETQYF
TGCAGTGCTAGTCTTAGCGGGGGGCCGCGGTACCAAGAGACCCAGTACTTC
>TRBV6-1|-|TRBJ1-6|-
CASSEVGESPLHF
TGTGCCAGCAGTGAAGTGGGGGAGTCACCCCTCCACTTT
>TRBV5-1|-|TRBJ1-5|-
CASSLYGLDQPQHF
TGCGCCAGCAGCTTGTACGGGCTGGATCAGCCCCAGCATTTT
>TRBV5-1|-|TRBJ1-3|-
CASSLGEASSGNTIYF
TGCGCCAGCAGCTTGGGGGAAGCAAGCTCTGGAAACACCATATATTTT
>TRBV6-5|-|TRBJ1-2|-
CASSNRYGYTF
TGTGCCAGCAGTAATCGGTATGGCTACACCTTC
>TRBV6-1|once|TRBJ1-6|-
CASSEFRQANSPLHF
TGTGCCAGCAGTGAATTCCGGCAGGCTAATTCACCCCTCCACTTT
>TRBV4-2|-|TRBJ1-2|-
CASSQELGGSYGYTF
TGTGCCAGCAGCCAAGAATTAGGGGGAAGCTATGGCTACACCTTC
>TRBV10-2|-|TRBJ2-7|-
CASSESGRPEQYF
TGCGCCAGCAGTGAGTCAGGAAGACCCGAGCAGTACTTC
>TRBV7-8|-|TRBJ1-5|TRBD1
CASSFQGGNQPQHF
TGTGCCAGCAGCTTTCAGGGGGGCAATCAGCCCCAGCATTTT
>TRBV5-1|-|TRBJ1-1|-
CASSLGKNTEAFF
TGCGCCAGCAGCTTAGGGAAGAACACTGAAGCTTTCTTT
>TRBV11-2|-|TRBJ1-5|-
CASSLNAAGNQPQHF
TGTGCCAGCAGCTTAAATGCGGCGGGCAATCAGCCCCAGCATTTT
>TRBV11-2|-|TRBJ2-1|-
CASSPGLYNEQFF
TGTGCCAGCAGTCCCGGACTCTACAATGAGCAGTTCTTC
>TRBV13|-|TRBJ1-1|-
CASSLGSGRWNTEAFF
TGTGCCAGCAGCTTAGGGTCAGGGCGGTGGAACACTGAAGCTTTCTTT
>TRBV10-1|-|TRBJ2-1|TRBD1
CASSGQANEQFF
TGCGCCAGCAGCGGACAGGCCAATGAGCAGTTCTTC
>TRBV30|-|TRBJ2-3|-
CAWTLGGSADTQYF
TGTGCCTGGACCCTAGGGGGGAGCGCAGATACGCAGTATTTT
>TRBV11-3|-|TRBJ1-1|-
CASSPGGGNTEAFF
TGTGCCAGCAGCCCTGGGGGGGGGAACACTGAAGCTTTCTTT
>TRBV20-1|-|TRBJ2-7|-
CSASETAEQYF
TGCAGTGCTAGCGAGACGGCCGAGCAGTACTTC
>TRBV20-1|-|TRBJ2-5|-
CSVHSEETQYF
TGCAGTGTCCACTCGGAAGAGACCCAGTACTTC
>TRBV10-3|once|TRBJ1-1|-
CAISADSFNTEAFF
TGTGCCATCAGTGCAGACAGCTTTAACACTGAAGCTTTCTTT
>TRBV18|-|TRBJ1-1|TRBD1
CASSSVQGANTEAFF
TGTGCCAGCTCATCCGTACAGGGGGCAAATACTGAAGCTTTCTTT
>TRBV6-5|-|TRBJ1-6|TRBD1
CASSYFNRGGYSPLHF
TGTGCCAGCAGTTACTTTAACAGGGGAGGGTATTCACCCCTCCACTTT
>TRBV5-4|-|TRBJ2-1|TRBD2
CASSPTIGAGGPNEQFF
TGTGCCAGCAGCCCTACGATCGGCGCGGGGGGGCCTAATGAGCAGTTCTTC
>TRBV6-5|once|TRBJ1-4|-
CASSYGGEKLFF
TGTGCCAGCAGTTACGGTGGGGAAAAACTGTTTTTT
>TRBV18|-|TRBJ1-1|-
CASSPLKGEAFF
TGTGCCAGCTCACCACTGAAAGGTGAAGCTTTCTTT
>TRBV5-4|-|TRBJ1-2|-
CASSLTTEYGYTF
TGTGCCAGCAGCTTAACAACGGAGTATGGCTACACCTTC
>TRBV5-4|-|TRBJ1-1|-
CASSLVDGGGTEAFF
TGTGCCAGCAGCTTGGTGGATGGGGGTGGAACTGAAGCTTTCTTT
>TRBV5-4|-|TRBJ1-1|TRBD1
CASSLATGGNTEAFF
TGTGCCAGCAGCTTGGCGACAGGGGGGAACACTGAAGCTTTCTTT
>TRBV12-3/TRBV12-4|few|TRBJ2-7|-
CASSFGSEQYF
TGTGCCAGCAGTTTCGGTAGCGAGCAGTACTTC
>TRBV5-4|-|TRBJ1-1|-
CASSSSGDTEAFF
TGTGCCAGCAGCTCATCAGGGGACACTGAAGCTTTCTTT
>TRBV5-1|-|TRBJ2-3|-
CASSTGLGKDTQYF
TGCGCCAGCAGCACGGGACTCGGGAAAGATACGCAGTATTTT
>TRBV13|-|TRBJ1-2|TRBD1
CASMRQGAERAYGYTF
TGTGCCAGCATGAGACAGGGGGCCGAACGCGCCTATGGCTACACCTTC
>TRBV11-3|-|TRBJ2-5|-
CASSPYMGDETQYF
TGTGCCAGCAGCCCCTACATGGGGGATGAGACCCAGTACTTC
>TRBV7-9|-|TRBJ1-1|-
CASSLDPGSTEAFF
TGTGCCAGCAGCTTAGATCCAGGTAGCACTGAAGCTTTCTTT
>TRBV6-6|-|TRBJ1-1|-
CASTQMTGNTEAFF
TGTGCCAGCACCCAAATGACAGGGAACACTGAAGCTTTCTTT
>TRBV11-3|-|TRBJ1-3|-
CASSRVYGNTIYF
TGTGCCAGCAGCAGGGTTTACGGAAACACCATATATTTT
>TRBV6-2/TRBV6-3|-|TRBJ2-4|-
CASSYGNIQYF
TGTGCCAGCAGTTATGGAAACATTCAGTACTTC
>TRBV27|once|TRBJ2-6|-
CASSSDSSGANVLTF
TGTGCCAGCAGTTCTGACAGCTCGGGGGCCAACGTCCTGACTTTC
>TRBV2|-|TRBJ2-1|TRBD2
CAISNLAGGPAWQFF
TGTGCCATAAGTAACCTAGCGGGTGGGCCGGCATGGCAGTTCTTC
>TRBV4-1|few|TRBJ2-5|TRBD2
CASSQVLLAGAGGTQYF
TGCGCCAGCAGCCAAGTTCTGCTAGCGGGGGCCGGGGGGACCCAGTACTTC